This is a list of T cell receptor beta chains from one sample in a study of CD8+ T cells in alopecia areata. This table comes from immunoSEQ multiplex PCR, and its TCRdb copy is limited to in-frame clones, with some not included. The sample lists about 160,000 clones, less than 70% occurring once. The specimen was CD4+ T cells sorted from blood, collected at week 4, from a patient treated with tofacitinib. Every receptor here comes from a human donor with alopecia areata. Both conserved end residues are part of each CDR3. D genes are given only for firm matches. Expanded clones get a size class; other rows say once, few or many, or leave the size out.

d_call	v_call	clone_size	j_call	cdr3_nt	cdr3_aa
TRBD2	TRBV11-2	.	TRBJ2-1	TGTGCCAGCAGCTCCCCTCGCGGGGGGCCCTGGGATGAGCAGTTCTTC	CASSSPRGGPWDEQFF
.	TRBV4-2	.	TRBJ1-5	TGTGCCAGCAGCCGTTCCGGGCCCTACCACCAGCATTTT	CASSRSGPYHQHF
TRBD2	TRBV10-3	.	TRBJ2-3	TGTGCGCTCGGGGGACTAGCGGGGCACACAGATACGCAGTATTTT	CALGGLAGHTDTQYF
TRBD1	TRBV30	.	TRBJ1-6	TGTGCCTGGAGTGGCCGACAGGGTAATTCCTATAATTCACCCCTCCACTTT	CAWSGRQGNSYNSPLHF
.	TRBV14	once	TRBJ2-1	TGTGCCAGCAGCCAAGATAGGGGAAGCAAGCAGTTCTTC	CASSQDRGSKQFF
TRBD2	TRBV30	few	TRBJ2-7	TGTGCCTGGAGCCCCGGGACTATCTACGAGCAGTACTTC	CAWSPGTIYEQYF
TRBD1	TRBV30	few	TRBJ2-2	TGTGCCTGGGAACACGGGACAGGCGCTGGGGAGCTGTTTTTT	CAWEHGTGAGELFF
.	TRBV6-5	.	TRBJ2-4	TGTGCCAGCAGTCAACGGATCCTAGGTGCCATTCAGTACTTC	CASSQRILGAIQYF
.	TRBV27	.	TRBJ2-7	TGTGCCAGCAGCCCCACTCGGGTAACCTACGAGCAGTACTTC	CASSPTRVTYEQYF
.	TRBV11-2	few	TRBJ1-2	TGTGCCAGCAGCACTCCGCGGGGGCCTCGGTATGGCTACACCTTC	CASSTPRGPRYGYTF
.	TRBV27	.	TRBJ2-7	TGTGCCAGCAGTTTCCAAGGGCCGTCCTACGAGCAGTACTTC	CASSFQGPSYEQYF
TRBD1	TRBV29-1	few	TRBJ2-7	TGCAGCGTCGTACAGGGGCCCTACGAGCAGTACTTC	CSVVQGPYEQYF
.	TRBV10-3	.	TRBJ1-1	TGTGCCGCGTCACCAGGGGCAGGGTACACTGAAGCTTTCTTT	CAASPGAGYTEAFF
.	TRBV29-1	.	TRBJ2-5	TGCAGCGTTAAGAGATCTCCTCAAGAGACCCAGTACTTC	CSVKRSPQETQYF
.	TRBV11-2	few	TRBJ2-5	TGTGCCAGCTCCTCAGGGGAGACCCAGTACTTC	CASSSGETQYF
TRBD1	TRBV9	.	TRBJ1-2	TGTGCCAGCAGCCCCCGGACAGGGGTTGGCTACACCTTC	CASSPRTGVGYTF
TRBD1	TRBV2	.	TRBJ2-2	TGTGCCAGCAGTCGGGGACAGGGGGACACCGGGGAGCTGTTTTTT	CASSRGQGDTGELFF
.	TRBV7-2	.	TRBJ1-3	TGTGCCAGCAGCTTAGCTCCGGGGGGTTCGGGAAACACCATACATTTT	CASSLAPGGSGNTIHF
TRBD1	TRBV30	.	TRBJ2-3	TGTGCCTCAGGGACAGGGGGAGCAGATACGCAGTATTTT	CASGTGGADTQYF
TRBD1	TRBV5-1	.	TRBJ1-2	TGCGCCAGCAGGTCCCCAGGGGGCGGCTATGGCTACACCTTC	CASRSPGGGYGYTF
.	TRBV7-9	.	TRBJ2-7	TGTGCCAGCAACCAAAGAGGCTACGAGCAGTACTTC	CASNQRGYEQYF
.	TRBV15	.	TRBJ1-6	TGTGCCACCAGCAGGCCCTCTGATTCACCCCTCCACTTT	CATSRPSDSPLHF
TRBD1	TRBV25-1	.	TRBJ1-1	TGTGCCAGCAGTGAATCGGGACAGCTGAACACTGAAGCTTTCTTT	CASSESGQLNTEAFF
.	TRBV30	.	TRBJ1-2	TGTGCCTGGGGGGACGCCGAGGAGGGCTACACCTTC	CAWGDAEEGYTF
.	TRBV10-3	.	TRBJ2-7	TGTGCCATCAAGCCCGAGGGATACTCCTACGAGCAGTACTTC	CAIKPEGYSYEQYF
TRBD1	TRBV29-1	few	TRBJ2-3	TGCAGCGTTTCTGGGACAGTTATCACAGATACGCAGTATTTT	CSVSGTVITDTQYF
.	TRBV9	.	TRBJ1-1	TGTGCCAGCAGCGTCACGGGTAACACTGAAGCTTTCTTT	CASSVTGNTEAFF
.	TRBV29-1	few	TRBJ2-7	TGCAGCGTGTTATTAATTGACGAGCAGTACTTC	CSVLLIDEQYF
.	TRBV29-1	.	TRBJ2-1	TGCAGCGTTGGGCGGGGCCTGGGTGAGCAGTTCTTC	CSVGRGLGEQFF
TRBD1	TRBV6-5	.	TRBJ2-7	TGTGCCAGGAATCTAAACAGGGGGCGCGCCTACGAGCAGTACTTC	CARNLNRGRAYEQYF